This TCR beta chain was obtained from a study of blood T cell repertoires in COVID-19. With 3 bases clipped from V and 0 bases from J, the junction kept 1 base outside the gene matches. This CDR3 is 17 amino acids long. Germline values: CDR1 SEHNR, CDR2 FQNEAQ (reference sequence). Source study methods: Nucleated cell number was recorded as an estimate derived from reference gene primer amplification. The method was immunoSEQ multiplex PCR; TCRdb's version includes in-frame clones alone and lacks a portion of them. V, J and clone size were drawn from that table, and D and trimming were deduced from the DNA. This table holds nearly 200,000 clones, roughly nine tenths found once. Recovery meant two consecutive negative NP/OP PCR tests, professional clearance, or resolved symptoms.

Sequencing was performed on PBMCs or T cells enriched from blood (not recorded which). V is TRBV7-9 and J is TRBJ2-6, with 11 bases aligning to TRBD1. This clonotype was obtained from a woman aged 18-29 years who had recovered from COVID-19. CDR3 nucleotide sequence: TGTGCCAGCAGCTTGGGACAGGGGGGCTCTGGGGCCAACGTCCTGACTTTC. This sequence encodes CASSLGQGGSGANVLTF.